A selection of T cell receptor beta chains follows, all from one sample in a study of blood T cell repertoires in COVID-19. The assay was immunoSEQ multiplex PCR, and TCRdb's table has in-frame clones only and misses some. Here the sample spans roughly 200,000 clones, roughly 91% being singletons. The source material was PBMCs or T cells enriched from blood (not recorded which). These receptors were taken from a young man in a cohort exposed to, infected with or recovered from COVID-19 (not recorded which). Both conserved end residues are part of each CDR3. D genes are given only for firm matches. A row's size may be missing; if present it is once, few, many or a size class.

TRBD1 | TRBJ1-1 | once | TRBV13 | CASSPTRTGGSEAFF | TGTGCCAGCAGCCCGACCCGGACAGGGGGATCTGAAGCTTTCTTT
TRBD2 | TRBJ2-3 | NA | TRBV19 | CASSIKGTSGSTDTQYF | TGTGCCAGTAGTATAAAGGGGACTAGCGGGAGCACAGATACGCAGTATTTT
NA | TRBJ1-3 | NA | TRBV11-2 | CASSLDTVPIYF | TGTGCCAGCAGCTTAGATACAGTTCCCATATATTTT
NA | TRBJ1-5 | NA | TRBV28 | CASSLLPYDSVRNQPQHF | TGTGCCAGCAGTTTACTCCCTTACGACTCCGTGAGGAATCAGCCCCAGCATTTT
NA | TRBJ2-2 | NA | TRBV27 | CASRPRGTATGELFF | TGTGCCAGCCGGCCAAGAGGAACGGCCACCGGGGAGCTGTTTTTT
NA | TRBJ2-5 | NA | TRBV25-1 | CASRNIKGPFQETQYF | TGTGCCAGCAGGAACATAAAGGGGCCCTTCCAAGAGACCCAGTACTTC
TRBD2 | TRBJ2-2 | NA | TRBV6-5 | CASSLARARGGPFF | TGTGCCAGCAGTCTTGCCCGGGCCCGCGGGGGGCCGTTTTTT
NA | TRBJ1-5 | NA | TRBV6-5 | CASTRMGNQPQHF | TGTGCCAGCACGCGTATGGGCAATCAGCCCCAGCATTTT
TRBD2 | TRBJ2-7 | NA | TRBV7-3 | CASSLDSSGIREQYF | TGTGCCAGCAGCTTAGATAGTAGCGGGATTCGCGAGCAGTACTTC
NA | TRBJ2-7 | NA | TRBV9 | CASSVARESQVYEQYF | TGTGCCAGCAGCGTAGCACGGGAGAGCCAGGTGTACGAGCAGTACTTC
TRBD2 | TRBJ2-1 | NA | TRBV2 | CASSGTSGSFKSNEQFF | TGTGCCAGCAGTGGAACTAGCGGGAGTTTCAAGTCGAATGAGCAGTTCTTC
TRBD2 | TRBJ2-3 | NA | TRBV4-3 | CASSQGTSGSSTDTQYF | TGCGCCAGCAGCCAAGGGACTAGCGGGAGTAGCACAGATACGCAGTATTTT
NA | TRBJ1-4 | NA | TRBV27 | CASRGVRGDEKLFF | TGTGCCAGCAGGGGGGTCCGGGGGGATGAAAAACTGTTTTTT
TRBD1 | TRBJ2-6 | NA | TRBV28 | CASKFTGAGLSSGANVLTF | TGTGCCAGCAAGTTTACAGGGGCTGGGCTAAGCTCTGGGGCCAACGTCCTGACTTTC
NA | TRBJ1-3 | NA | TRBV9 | CASSAPGGVLGNTIYF | TGTGCCAGCAGCGCCCCGGGGGGGGTGCTTGGAAACACCATATATTTT
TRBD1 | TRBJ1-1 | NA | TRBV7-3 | CASKPGQGNTEAFF | TGTGCCAGCAAACCGGGACAGGGGAACACTGAAGCTTTCTTT
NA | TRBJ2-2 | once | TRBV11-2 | CASSFNFGEAGPGELFF | TGTGCCAGCAGCTTCAATTTTGGGGAAGCGGGCCCCGGGGAGCTGTTTTTT
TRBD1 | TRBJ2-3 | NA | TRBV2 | CASSEASLDRSTDTQYF | TGTGCCAGCAGTGAAGCCAGTTTGGACAGGAGCACAGATACGCAGTATTTT
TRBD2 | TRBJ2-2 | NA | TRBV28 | CASSRLAGFTGELFF | TGTGCCAGCAGTAGACTAGCGGGGTTCACCGGGGAGCTGTTTTTT
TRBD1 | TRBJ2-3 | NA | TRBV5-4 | CASSPGTEVTDTQYF | TGTGCCAGCAGCCCCGGGACAGAGGTCACAGATACGCAGTATTTT
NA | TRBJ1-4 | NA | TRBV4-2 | CASSQVTDSTNEKLFF | TGTGCCAGCAGCCAAGTTACAGATTCAACTAATGAAAAACTGTTTTTT
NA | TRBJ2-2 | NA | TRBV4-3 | CASSQDNFAASNPGELFF | TGCGCCAGCAGCCAAGATAACTTTGCGGCTAGTAATCCCGGGGAGCTGTTTTTT
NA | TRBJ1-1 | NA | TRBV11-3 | CASSPTGQNTEAFF | TGTGCCAGCAGCCCAACGGGACAGAACACTGAAGCTTTCTTT
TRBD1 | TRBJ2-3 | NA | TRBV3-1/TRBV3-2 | CASSLTDRETTDTQYF | TGTGCCAGCAGCCTAACCGACAGGGAAACCACAGATACGCAGTATTTT
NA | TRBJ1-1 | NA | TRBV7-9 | CATSGRVSTEAFF | TGTGCCACCTCTGGGCGCGTTAGCACTGAAGCTTTCTTT
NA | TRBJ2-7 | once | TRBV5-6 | CASSPEGSAVPHEQYF | TGTGCCAGCAGCCCCGAGGGCTCGGCAGTCCCTCACGAGCAGTACTTC
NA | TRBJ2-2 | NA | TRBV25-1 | CASSGATGELFF | TGTGCCTCGTCAGGGGCGACCGGGGAGCTGTTTTTT
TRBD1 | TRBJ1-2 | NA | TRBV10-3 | CAIAAILYRGPKELNYGYTF | TGTGCCATCGCCGCCATACTCTACAGGGGACCTAAAGAATTGAACTATGGCTACACCTTC
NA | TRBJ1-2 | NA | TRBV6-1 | CASSEGLLNYGYTF | TGTGCCAGCAGTGAAGGACTTCTTAACTATGGCTACACCTTC
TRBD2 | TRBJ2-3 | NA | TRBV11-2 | CASSLGRLAGSTDTQYF | TGTGCCAGCAGCTTAGGTCGACTAGCGGGTAGCACAGATACGCAGTATTTT
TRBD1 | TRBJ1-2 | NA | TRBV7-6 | CASSPAGTGYGYGYTF | TGTGCCAGCAGCCCGGCGGGGACAGGGTATGGCTATGGCTACACCTTC
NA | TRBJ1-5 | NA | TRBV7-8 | CASSPTRGGSNQPQHF | TGTGCCAGCAGCCCGACGCGCGGGGGAAGCAATCAGCCCCAGCATTTT
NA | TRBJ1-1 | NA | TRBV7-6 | CASSLSAGARNTEAFF | TGTGCCAGCAGCTTAAGTGCAGGGGCGCGGAACACTGAAGCTTTCTTT
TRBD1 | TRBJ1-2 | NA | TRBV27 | CASSLRDRGDGLYGYTF | TGTGCCAGCAGTCTCCGGGACAGGGGGGATGGTTTATATGGCTACACCTTC
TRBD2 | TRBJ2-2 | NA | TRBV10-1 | CARPRTSANTGELFF | TGCGCCAGACCAAGGACTAGCGCGAACACCGGGGAGCTGTTTTTT
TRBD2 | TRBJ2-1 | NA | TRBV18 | CASSPTLAGGDNEQFF | TGTGCCAGCTCACCAACCTTAGCGGGAGGGGACAATGAGCAGTTCTTC
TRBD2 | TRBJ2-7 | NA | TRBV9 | CASSVFDAGGPGYEQYF | TGTGCCAGCAGCGTCTTCGATGCGGGAGGGCCGGGTTACGAGCAGTACTTC
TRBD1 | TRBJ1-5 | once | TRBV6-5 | CASSGQGAHQPQHF | TGTGCCAGCAGCGGACAGGGGGCTCATCAGCCCCAGCATTTT
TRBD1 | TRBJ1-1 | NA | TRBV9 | CASSPTQGAGNTEAFF | TGTGCCAGCAGCCCCACCCAGGGGGCTGGAAACACTGAAGCTTTCTTT
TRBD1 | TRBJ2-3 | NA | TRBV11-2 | CASSLALGTGVRDTQYF | TGTGCCAGCAGCTTGGCGCTAGGGACAGGGGTGAGGGATACGCAGTATTTT
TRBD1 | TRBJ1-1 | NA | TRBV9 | CASSVGTAGANTEAFF | TGTGCCAGCAGCGTTGGGACAGCTGGGGCGAACACTGAAGCTTTCTTT
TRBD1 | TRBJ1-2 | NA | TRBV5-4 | CASSSGTAGPLGGYTF | TGTGCCAGCAGCTCCGGGACAGCAGGGCCGTTGGGTGGCTACACCTTC
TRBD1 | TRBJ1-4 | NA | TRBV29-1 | CSVEEGQGYEKLFF | TGCAGCGTGGAAGAGGGACAGGGGTATGAAAAACTGTTTTTT
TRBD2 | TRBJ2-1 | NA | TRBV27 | CASSSGLASNEQFF | TGTGCCAGCAGTTCCGGACTAGCGTCCAATGAGCAGTTCTTC
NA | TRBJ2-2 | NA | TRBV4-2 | CASSQFSGNTGELFF | TGTGCCAGCAGCCAGTTTAGCGGGAACACCGGGGAGCTGTTTTTT